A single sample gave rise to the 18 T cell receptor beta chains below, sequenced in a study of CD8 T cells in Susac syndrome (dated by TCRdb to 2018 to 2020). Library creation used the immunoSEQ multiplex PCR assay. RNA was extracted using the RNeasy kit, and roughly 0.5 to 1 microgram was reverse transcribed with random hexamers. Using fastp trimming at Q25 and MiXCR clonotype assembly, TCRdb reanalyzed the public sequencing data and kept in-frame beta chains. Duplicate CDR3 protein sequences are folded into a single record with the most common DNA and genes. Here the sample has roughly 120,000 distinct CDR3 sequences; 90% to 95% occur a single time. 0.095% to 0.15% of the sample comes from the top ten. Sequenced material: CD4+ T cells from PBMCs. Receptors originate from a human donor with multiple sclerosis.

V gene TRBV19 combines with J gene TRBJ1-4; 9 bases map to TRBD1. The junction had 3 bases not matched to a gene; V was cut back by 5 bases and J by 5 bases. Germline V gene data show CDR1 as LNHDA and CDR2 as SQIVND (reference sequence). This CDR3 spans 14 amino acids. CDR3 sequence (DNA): TGTGCCAGTAGTGCCGACAGGGGGAATGAAAAACTGTTTTTT. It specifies CASSADRGNEKLFF.

The CDR3 sequence: CASGLRTDTQYF. The CDR3 DNA follows: TGTGCTAGTGGTTTGAGGACGGATACGCAGTATTTT. This rearrangement joins TRBV12-5 to TRBJ2-3; D gene unclear. This CDR3 comprises 12 residues. Germline V gene lookup returns CDR1 LGHNT and CDR2 FRNRAP. Trimming removed 2 bases from V and 6 bases from J, with 6 bases in between.

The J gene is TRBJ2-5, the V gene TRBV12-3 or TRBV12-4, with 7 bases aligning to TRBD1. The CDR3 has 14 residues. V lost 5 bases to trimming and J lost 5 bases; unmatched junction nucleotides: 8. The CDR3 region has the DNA TGTGCCAGCAGTCCTGACTCGACAGGGGAGACCCAGTACTTC. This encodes CASSPDSTGETQYF.

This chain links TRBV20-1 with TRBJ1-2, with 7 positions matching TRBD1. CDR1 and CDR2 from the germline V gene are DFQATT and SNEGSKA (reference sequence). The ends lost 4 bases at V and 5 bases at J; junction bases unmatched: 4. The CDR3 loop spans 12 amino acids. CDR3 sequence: CSAKDRSYGYTF. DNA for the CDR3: TGCAGTGCTAAGGACAGGTCGTATGGCTACACCTTC.

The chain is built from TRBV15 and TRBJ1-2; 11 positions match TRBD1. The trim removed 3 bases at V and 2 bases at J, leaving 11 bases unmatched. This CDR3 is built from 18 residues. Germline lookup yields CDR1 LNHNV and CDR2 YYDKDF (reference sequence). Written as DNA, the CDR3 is TGTGCCACCAGCAGGGACCCCGGGACAGGGGGGTCCAACTATGGCTACACCTTC. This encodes CATSRDPGTGGSNYGYTF.

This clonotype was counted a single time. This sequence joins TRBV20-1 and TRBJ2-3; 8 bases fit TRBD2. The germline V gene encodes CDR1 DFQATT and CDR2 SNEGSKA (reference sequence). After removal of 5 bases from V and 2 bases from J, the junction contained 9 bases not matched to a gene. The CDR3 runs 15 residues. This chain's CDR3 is CSAGGAGANTDTQYF. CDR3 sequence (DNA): TGCAGTGCTGGGGGAGCGGGGGCTAACACAGATACGCAGTATTTT.

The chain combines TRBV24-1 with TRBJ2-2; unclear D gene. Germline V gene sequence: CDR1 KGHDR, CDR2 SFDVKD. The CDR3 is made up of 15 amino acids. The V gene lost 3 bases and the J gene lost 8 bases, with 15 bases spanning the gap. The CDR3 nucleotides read TGTGCCACCAGTGATCCAACCTCCCTAAGGGGGGAGCTGTTTTTT. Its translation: CATSDPTSLRGELFF.

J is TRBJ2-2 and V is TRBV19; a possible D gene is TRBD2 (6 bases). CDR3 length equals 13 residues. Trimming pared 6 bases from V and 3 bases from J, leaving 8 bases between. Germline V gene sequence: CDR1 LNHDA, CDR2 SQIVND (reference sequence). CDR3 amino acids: CASRGDYTGELFF. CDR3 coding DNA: TGTGCCAGTAGGGGGGACTACACCGGGGAGCTGTTTTTT.

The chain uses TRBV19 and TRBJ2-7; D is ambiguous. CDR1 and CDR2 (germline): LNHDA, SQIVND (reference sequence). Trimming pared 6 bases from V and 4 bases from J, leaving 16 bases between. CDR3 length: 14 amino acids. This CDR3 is CASSQLTSPYEQYF. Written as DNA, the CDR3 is TGTGCCAGTAGCCAACTTACGTCACCTTACGAGCAGTACTTC.

The CDR3 region has the DNA TGTGCCTGGAAGGTGAGACAGGGTGCTGAAGCTTTCTTT. The encoded protein is CAWKVRQGAEAFF. The J gene is TRBJ1-1, the V gene TRBV30, with 7 bases matching TRBD1. The CDR3 runs 13 residues. Germline V gives CDR1 GTSNPN, CDR2 SVGIG (reference sequence). Trimming cost V 4 bases and J 6 bases; bases outside gene matches: 8.

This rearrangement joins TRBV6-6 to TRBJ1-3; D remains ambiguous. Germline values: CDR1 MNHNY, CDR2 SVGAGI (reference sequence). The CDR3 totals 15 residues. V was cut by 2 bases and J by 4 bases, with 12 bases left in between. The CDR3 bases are TGTGCCAGCAGTTACAATGTGGAAATCGGAAACACCATATATTTT. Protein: CASSYNVEIGNTIYF.

DNA for the CDR3: TGTGCCAGCGGGACAGGACCCTACGAGCAGTACTTC. It codes for CASGTGPYEQYF. This chain connects TRBV3-1 to TRBJ2-7; 8 positions match TRBD1. J was trimmed by 2 bases and V by 8 bases; bases with no gene match: 2. CDR1 and CDR2 from the germline V gene are LGHDT and YNNKEL (reference sequence). This CDR3 is built from 12 residues.

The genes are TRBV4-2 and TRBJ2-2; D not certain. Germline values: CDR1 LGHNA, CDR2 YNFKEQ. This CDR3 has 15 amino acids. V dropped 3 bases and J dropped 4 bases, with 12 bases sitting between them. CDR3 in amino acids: CASSQLRGITGELFF. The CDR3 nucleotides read TGTGCCAGCAGCCAGCTACGAGGAATCACCGGGGAGCTGTTTTTT.

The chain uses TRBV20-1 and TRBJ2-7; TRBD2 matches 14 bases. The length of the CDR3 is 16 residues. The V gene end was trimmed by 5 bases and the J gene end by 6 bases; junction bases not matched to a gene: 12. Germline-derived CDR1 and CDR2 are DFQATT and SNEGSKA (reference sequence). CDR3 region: CSASGLAGEGGCEQYF. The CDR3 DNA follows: TGCAGTGCTTCGGGACTAGCGGGAGAAGGGGGTTGCGAGCAGTACTTC.

CDR3 DNA sequence: TGCGCCAGCAGCAGCGGGAGGGTAGGGGCCCAAGAGACCCAGTACTTC. Its protein is CASSSGRVGAQETQYF. V usage is TRBV5-1 and J usage is TRBJ2-5; 10 nucleotides line up with TRBD2. This CDR3 region has 16 residues. V shed 4 bases and J 1 base; nucleotides not matched to a gene: 7. Germline lookup yields CDR1 SGHRS and CDR2 YFSETQ.

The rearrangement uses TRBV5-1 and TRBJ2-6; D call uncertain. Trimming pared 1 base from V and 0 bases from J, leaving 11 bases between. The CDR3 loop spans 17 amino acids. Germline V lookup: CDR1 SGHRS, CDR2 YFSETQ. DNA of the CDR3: TGCGCCAGCAGCTTGTCCGGACGGGCCTCTGGGGCCAACGTCCTGACTTTC. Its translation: CASSLSGRASGANVLTF.

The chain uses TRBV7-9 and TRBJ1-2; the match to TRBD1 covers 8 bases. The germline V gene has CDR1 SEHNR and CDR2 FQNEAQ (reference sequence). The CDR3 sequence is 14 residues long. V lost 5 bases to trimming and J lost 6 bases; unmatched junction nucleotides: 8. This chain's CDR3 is CASSLTDREDGYTF. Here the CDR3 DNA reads TGTGCCAGCAGCCTAACGGACAGGGAGGATGGCTACACCTTC. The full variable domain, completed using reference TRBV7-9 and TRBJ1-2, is DTGVSQNPRHKITKRGQNVTFRCDPISEHNRLYWYRQTLGQGPEFLTYFQNEAQLEKSRLLSDRFSAERPKGSFSTLEIQRTEQGDSAMYLCASSLTDREDGYTFGSGTRLTVV.

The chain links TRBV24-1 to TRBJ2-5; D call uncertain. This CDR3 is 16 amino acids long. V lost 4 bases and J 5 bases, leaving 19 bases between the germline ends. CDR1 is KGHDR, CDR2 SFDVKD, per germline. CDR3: CATSDNAGPLAETQYF. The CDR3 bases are TGTGCCACCAGTGACAATGCCGGGCCTCTGGCGGAGACCCAGTACTTC.